The 5 T cell receptor beta chains reported below all come from one sample, sequenced in a study of early stage breast cancer tumors. Libraries were prepared by immunoSEQ multiplex PCR; TCRdb keeps only in-frame clonotypes and omits some of them. The sample has roughly 34,000 clones; over 70% are singletons. Sequences were obtained from blood. These receptors came from a person aged 55 to 70 with breast cancer.

The gene calls are TRBV13 and TRBJ1-2; D ambiguous. CDR3 length equals 14 residues. From germline, CDR1 is PRHDT and CDR2 FYEKMQ (reference sequence). The V gene lost 4 bases and the J gene lost 5 bases, with 14 bases spanning the gap. The CDR3 DNA reads as TGTGCCAGCAGCTCGGAAACTCAGCGTTATGGCTACACCTTC. It translates to CASSSETQRYGYTF.

The V call is TRBV28, the J call TRBJ1-5; a weak D match, TRBD1 (5 bases). V lost 3 bases and J 0 bases, leaving 15 bases between the germline ends. Germline V lookup: CDR1 MDHEN, CDR2 SYDVKM. This CDR3 contains 17 residues. CDR3 sequence reads: CASSLGWGTASNQPQHF. In nucleotides, the CDR3 is TGTGCCAGCAGTTTGGGGTGGGGGACGGCTAGCAATCAGCCCCAGCATTTT.

This sequence joins TRBV9 and TRBJ2-7; TRBD1 is a possible D gene (6 bases). V was pared by 4 bases and J by 0 bases, with 14 bases between. Germline V gene data show CDR1 as SGDLS and CDR2 as YYNGEE. The CDR3 loop spans 15 amino acids. Written as DNA, the CDR3 is TGTGCCAGCAGCCCCCAGTCGACAGGCTCCTACGAGCAGTACTTC. Translating it yields CASSPQSTGSYEQYF.

The chain recombines TRBV28 with TRBJ2-7; no reliable D call. CDR3 length: 11 residues. V was cut by 10 bases and J by 5 bases, with 12 bases left in between. Germline V gene lookup returns CDR1 MDHEN and CDR2 SYDVKM. This CDR3 is CATLSDHEQYF. Written as DNA, the CDR3 is TGTGCCACCCTATCTGACCACGAGCAGTACTTC. Full variable domain (missing parts from reference TRBV28 and TRBJ2-7): DVKVTQSSRYLVKRTGEKVFLECVQDMDHENMFWYRQDPGLGLRLIYFSYDVKMKEKGDIPEGYSVSREKKERFSLILESASTNQTSMYLCATLSDHEQYFGPGTRLTVT.

The table lists this clone with a count of one. V usage is TRBV5-1 and J usage is TRBJ2-1, with D possibly TRBD1 on 6 matching bases. The CDR3 length is 14 residues. V lost 6 bases and J lost 8, with 18 bases in between. Per the germline V gene, CDR1 is SGHRS and CDR2 is YFSETQ. The CDR3 loop is CASTGTGIVDEQFF. The DNA for the CDR3 is TGCGCCAGCACAGGAACAGGGATTGTGGATGAGCAGTTCTTC.